This TCR beta chain originates from a study of blood T cell repertoires in COVID-19. Study overall: Donors in the United States, Italy and Spain gave samples during acute or convalescent COVID-19. T cells, B-cell-depleted T cells, or PBMCs provided the cDNA or gDNA that served as material.

Original processing methods: Quantification of nucleated cells was approximated via reference gene primer amplification. The protocol was immunoSEQ multiplex PCR, while the TCRdb copy is restricted to in-frame clones and leaves out a portion. D and trimming come from the DNA, and the V and J calls and clone size come from that table. Seen here are around 26,000 clones, 60% to 70% observed once, and the top ten hold roughly 8%. By proportion, this clone is medium-sized. Trimming shortened V by 7 bases and J by 0 bases, and 12 bases separated the two germline ends. Germline lookup yields CDR1 SGHDN and CDR2 FVKESK. CDR3 length: 14 amino acids.

The chain joins TRBV14 to TRBJ1-1; D call uncertain. The specimen sequenced was peripheral blood. The receptor was derived from a man in his sixties with active or convalescent COVID-19. The CDR3 nucleotides are TGTGCCAGCACCCCCGGCGGGATGAACACTGAAGCTTTCTTT. It is translated as CASTPGGMNTEAFF.